This T cell receptor beta chain was identified in a study of T cell repertoires in cytomegalovirus infection. Study context: Used in the study were CMV epitopes, some recently identified and HLA-C-restricted, others well-studied and HLA-B-restricted. Matching HLA type, along with CMV infection, was indicated by public TCR beta signatures.

A single record per CDR3 protein comes from TCRdb applying MiXCR to the reads. Here the sample spans 51,000 or so distinct CDR3 sequences, 15% to 20% being singletons. The CDR3 spans 12 residues. The V gene's germline CDR1 is SGDLS and CDR2 YYNGEE. V was pared by 3 bases and J by 6 bases, with 9 bases between. This clonotype was detected only a few times. Its cognate antigen is unknown. Broader study findings: Across the ex vivo response, the dominant clonotypes were HLA-C-restricted CMV-specific TCR beta clonotypes. CMV carriers with the relevant HLA were identified by cumulative public TCR beta family frequency.

The V gene is TRBV9, the J gene TRBJ1-2; no clear D gene. The sample in question was CD8+ T cells from cultured PBMCs, obtained from culture after CMV antigen stimulation. The clonotype comes from a human donor in good health (CMV status not recorded). Some clones in this sample may be carry-over from other donors' samples. In nucleotides, the CDR3 is TGTGCCAGCAGCGCGCCCGTCGATGGCTACACCTTC. Protein product: CASSAPVDGYTF.